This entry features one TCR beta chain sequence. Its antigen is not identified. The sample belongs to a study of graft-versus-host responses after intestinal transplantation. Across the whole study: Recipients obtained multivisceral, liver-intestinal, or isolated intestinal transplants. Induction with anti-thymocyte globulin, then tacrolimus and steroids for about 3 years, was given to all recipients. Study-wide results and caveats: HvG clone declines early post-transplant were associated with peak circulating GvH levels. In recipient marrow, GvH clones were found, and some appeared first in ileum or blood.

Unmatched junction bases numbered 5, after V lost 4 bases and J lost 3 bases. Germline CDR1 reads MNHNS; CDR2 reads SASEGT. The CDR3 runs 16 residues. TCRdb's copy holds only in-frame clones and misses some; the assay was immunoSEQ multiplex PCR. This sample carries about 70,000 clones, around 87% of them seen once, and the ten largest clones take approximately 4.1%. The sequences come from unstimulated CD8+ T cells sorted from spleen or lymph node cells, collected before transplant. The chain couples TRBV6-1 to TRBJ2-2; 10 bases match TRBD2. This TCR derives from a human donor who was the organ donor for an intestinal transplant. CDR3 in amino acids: CASSASSGGYTGELFF. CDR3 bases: TGTGCCAGCAGTGCATCTAGCGGGGGATACACCGGGGAGCTGTTTTTT.